The 21 T cell receptor beta chains reported below all come from one sample, sequenced in a study of blood T cell repertoires in COVID-19. TCRdb's copy holds only in-frame clones and misses some; the assay was immunoSEQ multiplex PCR. The profile shows fewer than 400,000 clones, more than 85% of them singletons. The sample was PBMCs or T cells enriched from blood (not recorded which). Receptors originate from a woman in her 30s who had recovered from COVID-19.

The CDR3 DNA reads as TGTGCCAGCAGCGCGGGACAGGTTTTGGAGACCCAGTACTTC. It translates to CASSAGQVLETQYF. The chain combines TRBV2 with TRBJ2-5; 8 bases align to TRBD1. The CDR3 consists of 14 residues. Germline CDR1 reads SNHLY; CDR2 reads FYNNEI. J was trimmed by 5 bases and V by 6 bases; bases with no gene match: 8.

The rearrangement joins TRBV6-4 to TRBJ2-2; D unresolved. The CDR3 is 14 residues long. Germline V gives CDR1 MRHNA, CDR2 SNTAGT. V lost 3 bases and J lost 7, with 12 bases in between. The CDR3 is CASSDSQSGGELFF. The CDR3, as DNA: TGTGCCAGCAGTGATTCCCAGTCGGGCGGGGAGCTGTTTTTT.

The chain employs TRBV6-5 and TRBJ2-7, with D perhaps matching TRBD1 (6 bases). V gave up 0 bases and J gave up 4 bases, with 16 bases separating them. Germline V lookup: CDR1 MNHEY, CDR2 SVGAGI. The CDR3 length is 16 residues. The CDR3 loop is CASSYSGTFGLYEQYF. The CDR3, as DNA: TGTGCCAGCAGTTACTCGGGGACATTTGGATTGTACGAGCAGTACTTC.

About this clone: The sample has other DNA sequences that encode this CDR3 too. This sequence joins TRBV28 and TRBJ1-5; no clear D. V was shortened by 2 bases and J by 2 bases, with 7 bases between the two germline ends. Germline CDR1 and CDR2: MDHEN and SYDVKM. CDR3 length equals 14 residues. The CDR3 bases are TGTGCCAGCAGTTTAAGTAGTCGCAATCAGCCCCAGCATTTT. Residues: CASSLSSRNQPQHF. Using reference TRBV28 and TRBJ1-5 for the parts outside the CDR3, the full variable domain is DVKVTQSSRYLVKRTGEKVFLECVQDMDHENMFWYRQDPGLGLRLIYFSYDVKMKEKGDIPEGYSVSREKKERFSLILESASTNQTSMYLCASSLSSRNQPQHFGDGTRLSIL.

This rearrangement joins TRBV9 to TRBJ2-7; D may be TRBD2 (6 bases). This CDR3 has 16 residues. The germline V gene encodes CDR1 SGDLS and CDR2 YYNGEE. V dropped 3 bases and J dropped 5 bases, with 21 bases sitting between them. The CDR3 loop reads CASSARGGQEGNEQYF. CDR3 DNA: TGTGCCAGCAGCGCGCGCGGAGGGCAGGAAGGGAACGAGCAGTACTTC.

The chain uses TRBV29-1 and TRBJ1-1, with a weak D call TRBD1 (5 bases). The CDR3 is 15 residues long. Per the germline V gene, CDR1 is SQVTM and CDR2 is ANQGSEA. Trimming shortened V by 2 bases and J by 6 bases, and 19 bases separated the two germline ends. The DNA for the CDR3 is TGCAGCGTTGAAATCGGCCAGGGAGGGGTCGCTGAAGCTTTCTTT. This codes for CSVEIGQGGVAEAFF.

J is TRBJ2-1 and V is TRBV6-6; maybe TRBD1 (6 bases). The CDR3 runs 13 residues. Germline assignment: CDR1 MNHNY and CDR2 SVGAGI (reference sequence). Trimming shortened V by 5 bases and J by 4 bases, and 9 bases separated the two germline ends. The CDR3 here is CASSATGYNEQFF. CDR3 nucleotide sequence: TGTGCCAGCAGTGCAACAGGGTACAATGAGCAGTTCTTC.

DNA for the CDR3: TGTGCCAGCAGCGCAACGGGAGAAGAGCAGTTCTTC. Its translation: CASSATGEEQFF. The chain combines TRBV7-3 with TRBJ2-1, with D possibly matching TRBD2 (6 bases). The germline CDR1 and CDR2 sequences are SGHTA and FQGTGA. CDR3 length: 12 residues. Deletions cut 5 bases from V and 10 bases from J, with 12 bases between.

The genes are TRBV5-6 and TRBJ1-1; TRBD1 matches at 7 bases. V gave up 2 bases and J gave up 0 bases; unmatched junction bases: 7. Germline CDR1 reads SGHDT; CDR2 reads YYEEEE. This CDR3 has 16 amino acids. CDR3 nucleotides: TGTGCCAGCAGCTTTAGGGGGCGGGGAATGAACACTGAAGCTTTCTTT. It translates to CASSFRGRGMNTEAFF.

The chain is built from TRBV6-1 and TRBJ1-1; maybe TRBD1 (5 bases). Germline assignment: CDR1 MNHNS and CDR2 SASEGT. Trimming pared 1 base from V and 6 bases from J, leaving 15 bases between. CDR3 length: 15 residues. The CDR3 DNA sequence: TGTGCCAGCAGTGAAGTAACTGGGGCGATCTCTGAAGCTTTCTTT. This codes for CASSEVTGAISEAFF.

The chain joins TRBV11-2 to TRBJ2-7, with D possibly TRBD2 on 5 matching bases. Looked up from germline, CDR1 is SGHAT and CDR2 is FQNNGV. V was clipped by 0 bases and J by 5 bases, with 17 bases between them. The CDR3 is made up of 16 amino acids. This CDR3 is CASSLDSRTGSHEQYF. The CDR3 nucleotides read TGTGCCAGCAGCTTAGATTCTCGGACGGGGAGCCACGAGCAGTACTTC.

V is TRBV28 and J is TRBJ2-7, with 10 positions matching TRBD2. The junction had 8 bases not matched to a gene; V was cut back by 5 bases and J by 1 base. Germline lookup yields CDR1 MDHEN and CDR2 SYDVKM. There are 16 residues in the CDR3. The CDR3: CASSPLLSGGSYEQYF. The CDR3 bases are TGTGCCAGCAGTCCACTACTTAGCGGGGGGTCCTACGAGCAGTACTTC.

The chain recombines TRBV19 with TRBJ1-2; 9 bases line up with TRBD1. Trimming at V came to 5 bases and at J to 7 bases, leaving 11 bases not matched to a gene. Per the germline V gene, CDR1 is LNHDA and CDR2 is SQIVND (reference sequence). The CDR3 has 15 amino acids. The DNA of the CDR3 is TGTGCCAGTAGTGCCCCCCAACAGGGGGCGAGTGGCTACACCTTC. Translation gives CASSAPQQGASGYTF.

This chain joins TRBV7-2 and TRBJ2-7; 7 bases align to TRBD2. The germline V gene encodes CDR1 SGHTA and CDR2 FQGNSA. This CDR3 has 17 residues. V gave up 1 base and J gave up 0 bases; unmatched junction bases: 9. The CDR3, as DNA: TGTGCCAGCAGCTTAGGTTTCATGCGGGGGAGCTCCTACGAGCAGTACTTC. This translates into CASSLGFMRGSSYEQYF.

The chain combines TRBV3-1 (or the pseudogene TRBV3-2) with TRBJ2-5; 9 nucleotides match TRBD2. This CDR3 contains 13 residues. After removal of 1 base from V and 7 bases from J, the junction contained 1 base not matched to a gene. CDR1 is LGHDT and CDR2 is YNNKEL in the germline V gene (reference sequence). The CDR3 region is CASSQGSGGTQYF. The CDR3, as DNA: TGTGCCAGCAGCCAAGGTAGCGGGGGGACCCAGTACTTC.

The chain employs TRBV5-4 and TRBJ1-2; no clear D. This CDR3 has 13 amino acids. Germline lookup yields CDR1 SGHNT and CDR2 YYREEE (reference sequence). Trimming pared 0 bases from V and 6 bases from J, leaving 9 bases between. CDR3 sequence (DNA): TGTGCCAGCAGCTTGGCGGGGTGGGATGGCTACACCTTC. It specifies CASSLAGWDGYTF.

This clone was recorded only once. The CDR3 DNA reads TGTGCCACGACAGGGTTGGGTCAGCCCCAGCATTTT. It translates to CATTGLGQPQHF. The V and J genes are TRBV28 and TRBJ1-5, with TRBD1 identical over 7 bases. This CDR3 region has 12 residues. The germline gives CDR1 MDHEN, CDR2 SYDVKM. The V gene end was trimmed by 10 bases and the J gene end by 6 bases; junction bases not matched to a gene: 6.

The J gene is TRBJ1-6, the V gene TRBV21-1; the D segment call TRBD1 is taken from the table without a DNA check. TRBV21-1 is designated a pseudogene. The CDR3 runs 14 residues. DNA of the CDR3: TGTGCCACTCCACATTATTCCTATAATTCACCCCTCCACTTT. This codes for CATPHYSYNSPLHF.

This clone was observed a single time. V and J are TRBV13 and TRBJ2-7; 8 nucleotides match TRBD2. Looked up from germline, CDR1 is PRHDT and CDR2 is FYEKMQ (reference sequence). This CDR3 is 14 amino acids long. The ends lost 4 bases at V and 2 bases at J; junction bases unmatched: 4. CDR3 in DNA: TGTGCCAGCAGCTATACTAGCGGTGCCTACGAGCAGTACTTC. This encodes CASSYTSGAYEQYF.

This clone has just one count. The rearrangement links TRBV5-6 to TRBJ2-7; D might be TRBD2 (6 bases). This CDR3 contains 12 residues. Trimming cost V 4 bases and J 3 bases, with 8 bases left between them. Germline V lookup: CDR1 SGHDT, CDR2 YYEEEE. In DNA form, the CDR3 reads TGTGCCAGCAGCCGGGACTTCTACGAGCAGTACTTC. This gives the protein CASSRDFYEQYF.

This chain joins TRBV27 and TRBJ1-1; D unclear. CDR1 and CDR2 from the germline V gene are MNHEY and SMNVEV (reference sequence). Trimming pared 1 base from V and 3 bases from J, leaving 9 bases between. CDR3 length: 14 amino acids. Written as DNA, the CDR3 is TGTGCCAGCAGTTTATTGTGGGCTGACACTGAAGCTTTCTTT. Its protein is CASSLLWADTEAFF.